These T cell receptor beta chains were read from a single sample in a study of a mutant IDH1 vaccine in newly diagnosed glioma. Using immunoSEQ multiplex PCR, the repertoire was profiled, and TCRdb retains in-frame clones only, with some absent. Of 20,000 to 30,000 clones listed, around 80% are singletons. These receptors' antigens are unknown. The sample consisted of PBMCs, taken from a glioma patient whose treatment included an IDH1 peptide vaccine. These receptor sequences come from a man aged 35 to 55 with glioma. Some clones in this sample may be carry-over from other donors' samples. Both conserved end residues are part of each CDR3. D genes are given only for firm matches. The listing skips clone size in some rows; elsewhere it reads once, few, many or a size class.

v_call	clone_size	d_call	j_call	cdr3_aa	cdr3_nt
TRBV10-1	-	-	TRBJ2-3	CASSRTTDTQYF	TGCGCCAGCAGTCGGACCACAGATACGCAGTATTTT
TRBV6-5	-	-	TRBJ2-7	CASSKSSYEQYF	TGTGCCAGCAGCAAGAGCTCCTACGAGCAGTACTTC
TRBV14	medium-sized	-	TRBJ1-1	CASSQGRGGLNTEAFF	TGTGCCAGCAGCCAAGGCCGAGGGGGGCTGAACACTGAAGCTTTCTTT
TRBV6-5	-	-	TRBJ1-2	CASSNPGRVDGYTF	TGTGCCAGCAGTAACCCCGGGCGGGTAGATGGCTACACCTTC
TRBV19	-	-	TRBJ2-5	CASSIPYTGTQETQYF	TGTGCCAGTAGTATCCCGTACACCGGGACCCAAGAGACCCAGTACTTC
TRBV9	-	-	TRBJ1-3	CASSPLRGFGNTIYF	TGTGCCAGCAGCCCACTGCGGGGGTTTGGAAACACCATATATTTT
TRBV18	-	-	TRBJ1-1	CASSPSDGTEAFF	TGTGCCAGCTCACCATCAGACGGCACTGAAGCTTTCTTT
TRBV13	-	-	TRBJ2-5	CASSPVGVQETQYF	TGTGCCAGCAGCCCGGTCGGGGTTCAAGAGACCCAGTACTTC
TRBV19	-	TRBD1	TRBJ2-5	CASSQNRGPRETQYF	TGTGCCAGTAGTCAAAACAGGGGGCCGAGGGAGACCCAGTACTTC
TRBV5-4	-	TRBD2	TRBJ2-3	CASSLSGGFLDTQYF	TGTGCCAGCAGCTTGAGCGGGGGGTTCTTAGATACGCAGTATTTT
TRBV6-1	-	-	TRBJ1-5	CASSELFGGSNQPQHF	TGTGCCAGCAGTGAATTGTTTGGGGGAAGCAATCAGCCCCAGCATTTT
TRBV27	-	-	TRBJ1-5	CASSGLKELNQPQHF	TGTGCCAGCAGTGGGTTAAAGGAGCTTAATCAGCCCCAGCATTTT
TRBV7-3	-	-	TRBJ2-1	CASSLVDYNEQFF	TGTGCCAGCAGCTTAGTCGATTACAATGAGCAGTTCTTC
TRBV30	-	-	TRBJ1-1	CAWSVYPPHKVPPESEAFF	TGTGCCTGGAGTGTCTATCCCCCGCATAAGGTCCCACCTGAGAGTGAAGCTTTCTTT
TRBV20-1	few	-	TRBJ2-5	CSARRETQYF	TGCAGTGCTAGAAGGGAGACCCAGTACTTC
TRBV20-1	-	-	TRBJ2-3	CSATPWDTQYF	TGCAGTGCCACGCCATGGGATACGCAGTATTTT
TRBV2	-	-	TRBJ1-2	CASSSQPSVYGYTF	TGTGCCAGCAGCTCACAGCCTTCGGTCTATGGCTACACCTTC
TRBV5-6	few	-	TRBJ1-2	CASSFLEGYTF	TGTGCCAGCAGCTTCCTCGAGGGCTACACCTTC
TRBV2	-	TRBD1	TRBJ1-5	CASRRDRDSNQPQHF	TGTGCCAGCAGACGGGACAGAGATAGCAATCAGCCCCAGCATTTT
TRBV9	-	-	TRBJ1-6	CASGGDIGPLHF	TGTGCCAGCGGGGGGGACATCGGACCCCTCCACTTT
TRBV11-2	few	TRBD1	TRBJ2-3	CASSFNPGQGTDTQYF	TGTGCCAGCAGCTTTAATCCGGGACAGGGAACAGATACGCAGTATTTT
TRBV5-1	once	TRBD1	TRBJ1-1	CASSPRPGQGGSTEAFF	TGCGCCAGCAGCCCTCGCCCCGGACAGGGAGGAAGCACTGAAGCTTTCTTT
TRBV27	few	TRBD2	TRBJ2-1	CASKKGLDFFHEQFF	TGTGCCAGCAAAAAAGGACTAGATTTTTTCCATGAGCAGTTCTTC
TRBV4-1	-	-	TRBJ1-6	CASRQIGDGSPLHF	TGCGCCAGCAGACAGATCGGGGACGGATCACCCCTCCACTTT
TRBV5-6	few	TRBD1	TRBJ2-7	CASSTGTGVSYEQYF	TGTGCCAGCAGCACCGGGACAGGGGTTTCCTACGAGCAGTACTTC
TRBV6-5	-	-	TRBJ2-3	CASRPIRGSTDTQYF	TGTGCCAGCAGACCTATCCGGGGGAGCACAGATACGCAGTATTTT
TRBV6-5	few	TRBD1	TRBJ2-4	CASSYSTGGNIQYF	TGTGCCAGCAGTTACTCAACAGGGGGAAACATTCAGTACTTC
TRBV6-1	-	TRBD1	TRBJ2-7	CASSRDRPYEQYF	TGTGCCAGCAGCCGGGACAGGCCATACGAGCAGTACTTC
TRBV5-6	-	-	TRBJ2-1	CASSSGWEQFF	TGTGCCAGCAGCTCGGGTTGGGAGCAGTTCTTC
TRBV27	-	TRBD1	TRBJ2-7	CASSLSRGLPSSYEQYF	TGTGCCAGCAGTTTATCGAGGGGGCTACCCAGCTCCTACGAGCAGTACTTC
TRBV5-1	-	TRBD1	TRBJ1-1	CASSLGDRGQNTEAFF	TGCGCCAGCAGCTTGGGAGACAGGGGGCAAAACACTGAAGCTTTCTTT
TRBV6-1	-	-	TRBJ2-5	CASSEQGFGGETQYF	TGTGCCAGCAGTGAACAGGGTTTCGGCGGGGAGACCCAGTACTTC
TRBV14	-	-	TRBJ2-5	CASSQRGGVLETQYF	TGTGCCAGCAGCCAAAGAGGGGGAGTATTAGAGACCCAGTACTTC
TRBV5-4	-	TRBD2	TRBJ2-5	CASSFETSGGQTQYF	TGTGCCAGCAGCTTCGAGACTAGCGGGGGGCAGACCCAGTACTTC
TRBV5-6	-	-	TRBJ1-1	CASSPTGATEAFF	TGTGCCAGCAGCCCCACTGGAGCCACTGAAGCTTTCTTT
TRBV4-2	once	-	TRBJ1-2	CASSQGYGYTF	TGTGCCAGCAGCCAAGGCTATGGCTACACCTTC
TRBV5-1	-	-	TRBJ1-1	CASSLEGGPNTEAFF	TGCGCCAGCAGCTTGGAGGGGGGGCCGAACACTGAAGCTTTCTTT
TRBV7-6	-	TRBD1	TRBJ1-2	CASSNRDRGYYGYTF	TGTGCCAGCAGCAACAGGGACAGGGGGTACTATGGCTACACCTTC
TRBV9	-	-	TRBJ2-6	CASSAVLGRSSGANVLTF	TGTGCCAGCAGCGCCGTCTTGGGGCGCAGCTCTGGGGCCAACGTCCTGACTTTC